The TCR beta chain under discussion was sequenced for a study of shared clonotypes between healthy human individuals. Broader study findings: Large depth notwithstanding, sorted-subset sequencing proved incomplete by rarefaction.

Per the germline V gene, CDR1 is MNHEY and CDR2 is SVGAGI. Trimming cost V 0 bases and J 6 bases, with 6 bases left between them. The CDR3 is 12 amino acids. The protocol was immunoSEQ multiplex PCR, while the TCRdb copy is restricted to in-frame clones and leaves out a portion. The sample has some 2 million clones, roughly 95% seen once. To note about this clone: Its cognate antigen is unknown.

Naivety among CD8 cells was defined by CD45RO negativity and positive CCR7 selection, thereby excluding terminally differentiated effector memory CD45RA+ cells. The receptor comes from a man aged 18 to 30 in good health. Sequencing was carried out using naive CD8+ T cells sorted from blood. The chain employs TRBV6-5 and TRBJ2-7; the D is unclear. CDR3 protein: CASSYSKGEQYF. DNA of the CDR3: TGTGCCAGCAGTTACTCGAAGGGCGAGCAGTACTTC.